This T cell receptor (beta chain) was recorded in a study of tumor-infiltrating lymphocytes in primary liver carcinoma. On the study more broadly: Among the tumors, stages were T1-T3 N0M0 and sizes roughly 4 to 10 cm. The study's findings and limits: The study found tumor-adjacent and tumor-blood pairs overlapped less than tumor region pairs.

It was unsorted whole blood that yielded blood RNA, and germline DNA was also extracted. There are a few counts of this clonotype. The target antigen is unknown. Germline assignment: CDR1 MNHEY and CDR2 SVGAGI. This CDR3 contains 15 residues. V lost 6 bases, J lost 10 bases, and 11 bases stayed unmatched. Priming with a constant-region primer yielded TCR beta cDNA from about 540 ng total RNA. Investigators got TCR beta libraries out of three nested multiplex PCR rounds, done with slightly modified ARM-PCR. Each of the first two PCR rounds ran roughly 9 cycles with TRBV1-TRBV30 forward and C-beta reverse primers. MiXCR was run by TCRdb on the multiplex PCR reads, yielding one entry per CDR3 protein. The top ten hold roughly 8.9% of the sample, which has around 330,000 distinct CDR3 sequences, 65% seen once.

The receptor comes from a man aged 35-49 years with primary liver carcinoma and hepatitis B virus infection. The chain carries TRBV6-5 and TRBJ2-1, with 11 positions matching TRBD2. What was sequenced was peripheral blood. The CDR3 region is CASSRTSGRGWEQFF. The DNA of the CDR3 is TGTGCCAGCAGCCGAACTAGCGGGAGAGGATGGGAGCAGTTCTTC.